Sequencing of this TCR beta chain was carried out in a study of T cells in Graves' hyperthyroidism and ophthalmopathy. For the study at large: Staff took peripheral blood when the initial diagnosis was made, before any treatment began. Notes on the study in general: Ophthalmopathy and stable hyperthyroidism were separated by a 13 V-J model.

Trimming removed 7 bases from V and 2 bases from J; junction bases left unmatched: 7. The CDR3 runs 15 residues. CDR1 is MDHEN and CDR2 is SYDVKM in the germline V gene. This clonotype was picked up many times. Its antigen remains unknown. An absence of ophthalmopathy progression within 18 months meant stable Graves' hyperthyroidism. Among the patients, aged 18 to 65, hyperthyroidism was newly diagnosed and had lasted under 2 months. The investigators amplified TCR beta CDR3 regions from RNA transcripts. HTBI primers were used for first-round RT-PCR of the TCR CDR3. TCRdb itself ran the multiplex PCR reads through MiXCR, one entry per CDR3 protein. This sample has 400,000 to 600,000 distinct CDR3 sequences, with less than 25% found just once.

This chain links TRBV28 with TRBJ2-2; 7 nucleotides line up with TRBD2. This clonotype was sampled from a man between 18 and 35 years old with Graves' hyperthyroidism. The sequenced sample consisted of blood. CDR3 bases: TGTGCCAGCAAACGGGGGGTTGGAAACACCGGGGAGCTGTTTTTT. The encoded protein is CASKRGVGNTGELFF.